Sequencing of this T cell receptor beta chain was carried out in a study of stem cell transplantation in POMP-related autoinflammatory disease. Assay: immunoSEQ multiplex PCR; the TCRdb copy retains only in-frame clones and omits some. Among fewer than 1,500 clones listed, 65% to 80% were seen once. Study-level findings and limits: A trend toward lower repertoire diversity and greater clonality appeared in every analyzed T-cell subset of PRAID patients. Fewer unique TRB V-J gene pairings were identified in patients with PRAID.

About this clone: Its antigen remains unknown.

The CDR3 is 16 residues long. The V gene's germline CDR1 is LNHNV and CDR2 YYDKDF (reference sequence). V lost 0 bases and J lost 2, with 14 bases in between. The origin of this receptor is a human donor in good health. This chain joins TRBV15 and TRBJ2-7; the D call may be TRBD1 or TRBD2 (5 bases each). Material: CD8+ T cells from PBMCs. The DNA for the CDR3 is TGTGCCACCAGCAGAGATCGGTTCAAGGGACCCTACGAGCAGTACTTC. This encodes CATSRDRFKGPYEQYF.